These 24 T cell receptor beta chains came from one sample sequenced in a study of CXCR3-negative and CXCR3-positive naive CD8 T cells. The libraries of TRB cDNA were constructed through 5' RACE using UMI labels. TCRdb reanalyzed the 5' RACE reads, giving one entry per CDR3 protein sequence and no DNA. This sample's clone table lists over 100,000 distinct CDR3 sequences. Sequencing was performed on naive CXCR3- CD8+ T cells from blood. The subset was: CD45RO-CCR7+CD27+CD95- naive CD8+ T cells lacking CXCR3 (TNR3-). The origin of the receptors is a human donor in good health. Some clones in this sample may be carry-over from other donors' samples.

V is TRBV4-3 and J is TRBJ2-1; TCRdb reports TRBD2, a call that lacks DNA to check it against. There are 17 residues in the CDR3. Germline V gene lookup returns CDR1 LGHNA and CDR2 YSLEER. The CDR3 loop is CPSSQDSRAGGPPEQFF.

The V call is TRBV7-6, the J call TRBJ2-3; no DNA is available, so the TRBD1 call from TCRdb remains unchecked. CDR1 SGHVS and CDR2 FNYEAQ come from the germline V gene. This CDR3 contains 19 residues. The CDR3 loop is CASSDSPTGTSILTDTQYF. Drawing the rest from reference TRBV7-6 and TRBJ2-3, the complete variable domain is GAGVSQSPRYKVTKRGQDVALRCDPISGHVSLYWYRQALGQGPEFLTYFNYEAQQDKSGLPNDRFSAERPEGSISTLTIQRTEQRDSAMYRCASSDSPTGTSILTDTQYFGPGTRLTVL.

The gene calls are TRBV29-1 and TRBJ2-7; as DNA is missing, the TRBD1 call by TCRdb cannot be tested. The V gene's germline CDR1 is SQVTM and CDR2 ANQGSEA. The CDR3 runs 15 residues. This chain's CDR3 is CSVQTGGGHPYEQYF.

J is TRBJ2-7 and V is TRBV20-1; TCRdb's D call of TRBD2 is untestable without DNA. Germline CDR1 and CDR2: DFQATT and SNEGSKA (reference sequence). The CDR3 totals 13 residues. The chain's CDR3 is CSAETGRNYEQYF.

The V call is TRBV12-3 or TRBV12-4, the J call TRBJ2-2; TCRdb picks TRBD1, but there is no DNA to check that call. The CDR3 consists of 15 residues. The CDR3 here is CASSPFEGGPGELFF.

The chain's CDR3 is CASSLSLSTPPMASYNEQFF. The chain carries TRBV28 and TRBJ2-1. Germline CDR1 is MDHEN and CDR2 is SYDVKM. The CDR3 consists of 20 residues.

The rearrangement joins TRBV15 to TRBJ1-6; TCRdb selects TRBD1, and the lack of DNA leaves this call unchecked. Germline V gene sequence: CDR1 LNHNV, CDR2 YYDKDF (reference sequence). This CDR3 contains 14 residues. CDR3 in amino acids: CATSRAGYQSPLHF.

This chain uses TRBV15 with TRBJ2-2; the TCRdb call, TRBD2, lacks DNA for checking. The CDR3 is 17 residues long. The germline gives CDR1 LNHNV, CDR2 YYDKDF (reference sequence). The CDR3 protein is CATSSDVLAGIDGELFF.

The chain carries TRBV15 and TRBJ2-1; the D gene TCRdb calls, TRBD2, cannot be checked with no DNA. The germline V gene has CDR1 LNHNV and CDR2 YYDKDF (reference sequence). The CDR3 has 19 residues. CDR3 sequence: CATSRVGLAGHASYNEQFF.

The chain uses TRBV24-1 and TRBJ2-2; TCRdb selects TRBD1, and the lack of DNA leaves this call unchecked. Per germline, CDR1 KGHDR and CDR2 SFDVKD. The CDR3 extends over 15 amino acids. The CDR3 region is CATRQGTANTGELFF.

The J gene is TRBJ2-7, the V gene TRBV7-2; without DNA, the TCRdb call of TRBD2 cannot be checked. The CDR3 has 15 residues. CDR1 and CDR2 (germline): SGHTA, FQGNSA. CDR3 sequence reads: CASSFTSGFSYEQYF.

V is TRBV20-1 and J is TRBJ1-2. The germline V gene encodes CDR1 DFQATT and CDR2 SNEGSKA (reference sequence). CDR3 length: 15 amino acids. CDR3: CSARDTAAPHYGYTF.

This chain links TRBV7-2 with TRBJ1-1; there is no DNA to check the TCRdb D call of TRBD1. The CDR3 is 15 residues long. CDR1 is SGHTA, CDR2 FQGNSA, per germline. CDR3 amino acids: CASSPVGRGGTEAFF.

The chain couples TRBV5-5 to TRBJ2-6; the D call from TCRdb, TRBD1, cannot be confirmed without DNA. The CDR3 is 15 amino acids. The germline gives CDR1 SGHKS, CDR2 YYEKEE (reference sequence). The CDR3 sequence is CASSPDISGANVLTF.

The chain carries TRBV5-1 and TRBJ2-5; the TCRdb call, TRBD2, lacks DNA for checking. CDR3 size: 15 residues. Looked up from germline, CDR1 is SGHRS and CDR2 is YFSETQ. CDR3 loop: CASSSGLAGDETQYF.

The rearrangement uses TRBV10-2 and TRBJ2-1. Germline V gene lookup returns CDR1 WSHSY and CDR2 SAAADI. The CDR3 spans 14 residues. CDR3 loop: CASSDGSAYNEQFF.

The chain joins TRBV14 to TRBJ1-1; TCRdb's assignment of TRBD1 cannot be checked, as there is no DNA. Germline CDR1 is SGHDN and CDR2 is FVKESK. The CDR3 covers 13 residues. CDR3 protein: CASRSQGNTEAFF.

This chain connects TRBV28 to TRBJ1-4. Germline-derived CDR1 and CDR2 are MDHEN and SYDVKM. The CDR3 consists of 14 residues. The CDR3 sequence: CASSPIAVGEKLFF. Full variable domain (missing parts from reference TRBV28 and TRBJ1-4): DVKVTQSSRYLVKRTGEKVFLECVQDMDHENMFWYRQDPGLGLRLIYFSYDVKMKEKGDIPEGYSVSREKKERFSLILESASTNQTSMYLCASSPIAVGEKLFFGSGTQLSVL.

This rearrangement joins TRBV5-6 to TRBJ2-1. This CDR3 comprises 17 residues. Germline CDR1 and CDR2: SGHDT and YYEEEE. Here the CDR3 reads CASSLGQLSSSYNEQFF. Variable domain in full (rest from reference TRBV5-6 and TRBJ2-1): DAGVTQSPTHLIKTRGQQVTLRCSPKSGHDTVSWYQQALGQGPQFIFQYYEEEERQRGNFPDRFSGHQFPNYSSELNVNALLLGDSALYLCASSLGQLSSSYNEQFFGPGTRLTVL.

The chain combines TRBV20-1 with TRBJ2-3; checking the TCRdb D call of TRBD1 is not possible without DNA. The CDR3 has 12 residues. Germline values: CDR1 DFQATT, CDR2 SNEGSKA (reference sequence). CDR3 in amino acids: CSALPPPGTQYF.

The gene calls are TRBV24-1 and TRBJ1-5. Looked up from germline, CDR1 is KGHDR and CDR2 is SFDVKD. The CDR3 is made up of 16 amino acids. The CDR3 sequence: CATPKLNSLASQPQHF.

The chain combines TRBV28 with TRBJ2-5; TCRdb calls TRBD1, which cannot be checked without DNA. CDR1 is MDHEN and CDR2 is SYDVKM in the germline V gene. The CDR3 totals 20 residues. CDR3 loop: CASSLGQRGGRTGEQETQYF.

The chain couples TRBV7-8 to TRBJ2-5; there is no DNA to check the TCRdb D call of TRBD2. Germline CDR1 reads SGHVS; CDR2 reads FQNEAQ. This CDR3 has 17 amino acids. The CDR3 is CASSPSSAGEARETQYF.

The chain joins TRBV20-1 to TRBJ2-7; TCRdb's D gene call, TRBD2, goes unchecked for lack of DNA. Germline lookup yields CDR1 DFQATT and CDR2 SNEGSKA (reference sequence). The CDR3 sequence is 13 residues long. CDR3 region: CSARLALSYEQYF.